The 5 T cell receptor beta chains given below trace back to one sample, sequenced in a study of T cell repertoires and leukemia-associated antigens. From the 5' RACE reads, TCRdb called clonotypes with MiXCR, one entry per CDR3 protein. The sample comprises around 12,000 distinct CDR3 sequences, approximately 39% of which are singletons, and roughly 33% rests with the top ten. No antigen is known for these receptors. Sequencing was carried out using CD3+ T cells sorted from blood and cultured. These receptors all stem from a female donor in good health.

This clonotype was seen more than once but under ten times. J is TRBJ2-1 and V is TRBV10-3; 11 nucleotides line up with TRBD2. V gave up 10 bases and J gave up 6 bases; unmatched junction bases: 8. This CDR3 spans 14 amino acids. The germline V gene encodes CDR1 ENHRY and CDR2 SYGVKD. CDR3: CATTGTSGSNEQFF. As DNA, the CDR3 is TGTGCCACGACCGGGACTAGCGGATCCAATGAGCAGTTCTTC.

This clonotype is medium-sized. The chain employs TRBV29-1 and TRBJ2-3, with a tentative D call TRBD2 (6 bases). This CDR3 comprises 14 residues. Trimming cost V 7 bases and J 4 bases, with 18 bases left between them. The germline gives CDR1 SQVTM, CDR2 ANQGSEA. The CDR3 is CSAMKTSIADTQYF. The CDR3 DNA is TGCAGCGCCATGAAGACTAGTATCGCAGATACGCAGTATTTT.

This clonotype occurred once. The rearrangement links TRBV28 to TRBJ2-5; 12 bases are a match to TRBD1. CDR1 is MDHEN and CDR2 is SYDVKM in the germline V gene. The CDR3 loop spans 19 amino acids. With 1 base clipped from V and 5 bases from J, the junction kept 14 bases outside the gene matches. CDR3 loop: CASSLSWGHAGQGAETQYF. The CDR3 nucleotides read TGTGCCAGCAGTTTATCTTGGGGCCACGCGGGACAGGGGGCGGAGACCCAGTACTTC.

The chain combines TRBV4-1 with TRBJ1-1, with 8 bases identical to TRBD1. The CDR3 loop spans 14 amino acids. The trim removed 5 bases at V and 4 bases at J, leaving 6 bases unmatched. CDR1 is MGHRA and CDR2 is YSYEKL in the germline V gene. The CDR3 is CASSFNRGSTEAFF. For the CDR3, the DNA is TGCGCCAGCAGCTTCAACAGGGGGAGCACTGAAGCTTTCTTT.

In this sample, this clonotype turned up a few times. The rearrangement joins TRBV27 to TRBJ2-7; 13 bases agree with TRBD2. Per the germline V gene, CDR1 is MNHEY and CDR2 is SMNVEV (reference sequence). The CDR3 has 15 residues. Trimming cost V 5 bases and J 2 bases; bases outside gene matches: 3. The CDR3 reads CASSRGLAGAYEQYF. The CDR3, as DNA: TGTGCCAGCAGTCGAGGACTAGCGGGGGCCTACGAGCAGTACTTC.